This is a list of T cell receptor beta chains from one sample in a study of beta chain features in type 1 diabetes. Profiled with immunoSEQ multiplex PCR; TCRdb holds only in-frame clones, not every one. The table includes 200,000 to 250,000 clones, under 20% detected once. The sequenced sample was naive CD4+ T cells from blood. These receptors were obtained from a man in his thirties or forties with type 1 diabetes. Each CDR3 is given with its conserved first and last residue. Each record gives: V gene, J gene, D gene, clone size, CDR3 DNA, CDR3 protein. A D gene is named only where the DNA matches it firmly. The listing skips clone size in some rows; elsewhere it reads once, few, many or a size class.

TRBV7-9	TRBJ1-5	.	few	TGTGCCAGCAGCTTCTTAGGGGGCAATCAGCCCCAGCATTTT	CASSFLGGNQPQHF
TRBV28	TRBJ1-2	TRBD1	.	TGTGCCAGCAGTTTAGGGCGGACAGGGACTAACTATGGCTACACCTTC	CASSLGRTGTNYGYTF
TRBV5-1	TRBJ2-2	.	few	TGCGCCAGCAGCTTCGACAGACCAGGCACCGGGGAGCTGTTTTTT	CASSFDRPGTGELFF
TRBV28	TRBJ2-6	.	few	TGTGCCAGCAGTTTCGATCCCTCCAACGTCCTGACTTTC	CASSFDPSNVLTF
TRBV7-9	TRBJ1-2	TRBD1	.	TGTGCCAGCAGCTTTAAGGACAGGCGACTCTATGGCTACACCTTC	CASSFKDRRLYGYTF
TRBV5-4	TRBJ2-7	TRBD2	.	TGTGCCAGCAGCTCGTTAGCGGGGGATTACGAGCAGTACTTC	CASSSLAGDYEQYF
TRBV7-2	TRBJ2-3	.	.	TGTGCCAGCAGCTTAGGGGTAGATACGCAGTATTTT	CASSLGVDTQYF
TRBV29-1	TRBJ2-1	.	few	TGCAGCGTTGATCGGGCCCCGGGACAGCAGTTCTTC	CSVDRAPGQQFF
TRBV29-1	TRBJ1-5	.	.	TGCAGCGTTCAAGGGACGGTGGATCAGCCCCAGCATTTT	CSVQGTVDQPQHF
TRBV18	TRBJ2-7	TRBD2	.	TGTGCCAGCTCACCAGGGGCTAGCGGGATCTACGAGCAGTACTTC	CASSPGASGIYEQYF
TRBV29-1	TRBJ2-3	TRBD2	.	TGCAGCGATCGGACTAGCGGGAGAGATACGCAGTATTTT	CSDRTSGRDTQYF
TRBV28	TRBJ2-1	TRBD2	.	TGTGCCAGCAGTTCCTGGACTAGCGGCTCTTACAATGAGCAGTTCTTC	CASSSWTSGSYNEQFF
TRBV7-2	TRBJ2-3	TRBD1	few	TGTGCCAGCAGCCCCGGGACAGGGGTTGCAGATACGCAGTATTTT	CASSPGTGVADTQYF
TRBV30	TRBJ2-3	.	few	TGTGCCTGGAGTCAAATAGGGGGGTTGGATACGCAGTATTTT	CAWSQIGGLDTQYF
TRBV18	TRBJ2-4	.	few	TGTGCCAGCTCACTTACCAGACAAAACATTCAGTACTTC	CASSLTRQNIQYF